These 30 T cell receptor beta chains were sequenced from one sample in a study of cytomegalovirus exposure and HLA in healthy donors. Assay used: immunoSEQ multiplex PCR; TCRdb lists only in-frame clones, some missing. The repertoire consists of 150,000 or so clones, with about 89% occurring once and the leading ten covering less than 3.5%. What was sequenced was PBMCs. The receptor set was obtained from a man aged 18 to 29 in good health and CMV-seropositive.

The V gene is TRBV7-2, the J gene TRBJ2-7; 7 bases are shared with TRBD2. The CDR3 is made up of 17 amino acids. CDR1 SGHTA and CDR2 FQGNSA come from the germline V gene. J lost 0 bases, V lost 1 base, and 9 bases had no gene match. The CDR3 loop reads CASSLVILSGNSYEQYF. The CDR3 DNA follows: TGTGCCAGCAGCTTAGTCATATTAAGCGGGAACTCCTACGAGCAGTACTTC.

The V call is TRBV7-9, the J call TRBJ1-5; 9 positions match TRBD1. CDR1 and CDR2 (germline): SEHNR, FQNEAQ (reference sequence). J lost 3 bases, V lost 0 bases, and 3 bases had no gene match. The CDR3 totals 16 residues. CDR3 nucleotides: TGTGCCAGCAGCTTAGCAGGACAGGGGATCAATCAGCCCCAGCATTTT. Its protein is CASSLAGQGINQPQHF.

The chain joins TRBV10-3 to TRBJ2-3; TRBD2 is a possible D gene (6 bases). With 5 bases removed from V and 3 bases from J, the gap between germline ends came to 12 bases. Germline V gives CDR1 ENHRY, CDR2 SYGVKD. This CDR3 contains 14 residues. CDR3 in DNA: TGTGCCATCAGTACTAGCTTGGGGACAGATACGCAGTATTTT. It translates to CAISTSLGTDTQYF.

Regarding this clone: This CDR3 is also generated by other DNA sequences in the sample. The J gene is TRBJ2-1, the V gene TRBV5-1; tentative D call: TRBD2 (6 bases). With 0 bases removed from V and 0 bases from J, the gap between germline ends came to 7 bases. Germline V gene lookup returns CDR1 SGHRS and CDR2 YFSETQ. This CDR3 region has 15 residues. CDR3 bases: TGCGCCAGCAGCTTGGCCGGGAGCTCCTACAATGAGCAGTTCTTC. Protein product: CASSLAGSSYNEQFF.

The rearrangement links TRBV7-6 to TRBJ2-2; D is unclear. The germline V gene has CDR1 SGHVS and CDR2 FNYEAQ. The CDR3 has 14 amino acids. V was shortened by 1 base and J by 6 bases, with 9 bases between the two germline ends. CDR3 protein: CASSLVSFPGELFF. In nucleotides, the CDR3 is TGTGCCAGCAGCTTAGTTTCGTTTCCCGGGGAGCTGTTTTTT.

The chain couples TRBV28 to TRBJ2-7, with 7 positions matching TRBD1. V was clipped by 6 bases and J by 1 base; unmatched bases: 6. Germline CDR1 is MDHEN and CDR2 is SYDVKM. The CDR3 is 14 amino acids. This chain's CDR3 is CASSRQGGSYEQYF. CDR3 DNA sequence: TGTGCCAGCAGCCGACAGGGCGGATCCTACGAGCAGTACTTC.

This clone was picked up a small number of times. V is TRBV9 and J is TRBJ2-3; TRBD2 agrees at 10 bases. Germline assignment: CDR1 SGDLS and CDR2 YYNGEE. The junction had 5 bases not matched to a gene; V was cut back by 3 bases and J by 4 bases. The CDR3 covers 15 residues. CDR3 protein: CASSESGRGADTQYF. For the CDR3, the DNA is TGTGCCAGCAGCGAAAGCGGGAGGGGAGCAGATACGCAGTATTTT.

V and J are TRBV5-1 and TRBJ1-1; D is unresolved. The V gene lost 5 bases and the J gene lost 3 bases, with 14 bases spanning the gap. The germline V gene has CDR1 SGHRS and CDR2 YFSETQ. The CDR3 runs to 14 residues. DNA for the CDR3: TGCGCCAGCAGTCCAGATACGGGTTACACTGAAGCTTTCTTT. Protein sequence: CASSPDTGYTEAFF.

V gene TRBV4-3 combines with J gene TRBJ1-6; 7 bases are a match to TRBD1. J lost 10 bases, V lost 2 bases, and 5 bases had no gene match. Germline V lookup: CDR1 LGHNA, CDR2 YSLEER. The CDR3 spans 14 residues. In DNA, the CDR3 is TGCGCCAGCAGCCAACCCCACAGGGGATCACCCCTCCACTTT. Its protein product is CASSQPHRGSPLHF.

V and J are TRBV13 and TRBJ2-1; TRBD2 matches 9 bases. Germline loops: CDR1 PRHDT, CDR2 FYEKMQ (reference sequence). The ends lost 5 bases at V and 5 bases at J; junction bases unmatched: 13. CDR3 length equals 17 residues. CDR3 residues: CASSGNPGTSNDNEQFF. The CDR3 region has the DNA TGTGCCAGCAGCGGAAATCCCGGGACTAGCAACGACAATGAGCAGTTCTTC.

This clone was counted at least ten times. The chain uses TRBV19 and TRBJ2-2, with 7 bases aligning to TRBD1. With V trimmed by 3 bases and J by 5 bases, 3 bases remained unmatched. The CDR3 runs to 14 residues. Germline CDR1 LNHDA, CDR2 SQIVND (reference sequence). The DNA of the CDR3 is TGTGCCAGTAGTATGGGACAGCAAACCGGGGAGCTGTTTTTT. Translation: CASSMGQQTGELFF.

The chain combines TRBV4-1 with TRBJ2-1, with D possibly being TRBD2 (5 bases). Germline CDR1 MGHRA, CDR2 YSYEKL. V lost 3 bases to trimming and J lost 8 bases, with 14 bases between them. The CDR3 sequence is 14 residues long. The CDR3 sequence: CASSQTVRGYEQFF. Written as DNA, the CDR3 is TGCGCCAGCAGCCAGACCGTCCGGGGTTATGAGCAGTTCTTC.

The chain carries TRBV7-2 and TRBJ2-7; tentative D call: TRBD2 (5 bases). CDR1 SGHTA and CDR2 FQGNSA come from the germline V gene. The ends were cut back, 0 bases at V and 3 bases at J, with 12 bases in the middle. This CDR3 is built from 15 residues. CDR3 bases: TGTGCCAGCAGCTTAGCCGGGGTGCAAGGCTACGAGCAGTACTTC. It encodes CASSLAGVQGYEQYF.

This chain links TRBV27 with TRBJ2-5, with D perhaps matching TRBD1 (6 bases). V gave up 5 bases and J gave up 7 bases, with 11 bases separating them. Looked up from germline, CDR1 is MNHEY and CDR2 is SMNVEV (reference sequence). This CDR3 region has 12 residues. The CDR3 loop is CASSQGGGTQYF. The CDR3 coding sequence is TGTGCCAGCAGTCAAGGGGGTGGGACCCAGTACTTC.

The chain uses TRBV7-2 and TRBJ2-5; TRBD2 might be the D (6 bases). Germline CDR1 is SGHTA and CDR2 is FQGNSA. V lost 5 bases to trimming and J lost 4 bases, with 17 bases between them. The CDR3 spans 15 residues. The chain's CDR3 is CASSPRAGQPETQYF. Here the CDR3 DNA reads TGTGCCAGCAGCCCCCGAGCGGGCCAACCAGAGACCCAGTACTTC.

This rearrangement joins TRBV4-1 to TRBJ2-5, with 7 bases identical to TRBD2. The CDR3 contains 15 residues. CDR1 is MGHRA and CDR2 is YSYEKL in the germline V gene. Trimming cost V 0 bases and J 8 bases; bases outside gene matches: 9. CDR3 DNA: TGCGCCAGCAGCCAAGACATGGGGGGAGGGGAAACCCAGTACTTC. Protein sequence: CASSQDMGGGETQYF.

A single count supports this clone. The chain employs TRBV7-9 and TRBJ2-5; D is perhaps TRBD2 (5 bases). This CDR3 spans 14 amino acids. The germline V gene has CDR1 SEHNR and CDR2 FQNEAQ (reference sequence). Trimming took off 3 bases at V and 3 bases at J, with 11 bases between the two ends. The CDR3, as DNA: TGTGCCAGCAGCTTCCCGGGGAAAGAAGAGACCCAGTACTTC. Protein sequence: CASSFPGKEETQYF.

This chain joins TRBV7-9 and TRBJ1-2; 9 positions match TRBD1. Germline CDR1 reads SEHNR; CDR2 reads FQNEAQ (reference sequence). V shed 5 bases and J 5 bases; nucleotides not matched to a gene: 6. The CDR3 sequence is 14 residues long. CDR3 in amino acids: CASSPTGGSYGYTF. The CDR3 DNA reads TGTGCCAGCAGCCCCACAGGGGGCTCGTATGGCTACACCTTC.

The chain employs TRBV5-8 and TRBJ2-5; TRBD1 matches 8 bases. J lost 13 bases, V lost 1 base, and 6 bases had no gene match. The CDR3 length is 12 residues. Germline CDR1 SGHTS, CDR2 YDEGEE. The DNA for the CDR3 is TGTGCCAGCAGCTTGACAGGGGGAAGTCGGTACTTC. This gives the protein CASSLTGGSRYF.

This chain connects TRBV7-9 to TRBJ2-7, with D unclear. CDR1 SEHNR and CDR2 FQNEAQ come from the germline V gene (reference sequence). This CDR3 contains 16 residues. V was cut by 1 base and J by 6 bases, with 19 bases left in between. The CDR3 DNA sequence: TGTGCCAGCAGCTTAGATTTACGGCTCCTCGGGTCCGAGCAGTACTTC. Translation gives CASSLDLRLLGSEQYF.

This chain joins TRBV9 and TRBJ2-3, with unresolved D. Germline V lookup: CDR1 SGDLS, CDR2 YYNGEE. The length of the CDR3 is 14 residues. Deletions cut 1 base from V and 4 bases from J, with 10 bases between. CDR3 DNA: TGTGCCAGCAGCGTACTTGAGAGCCCAGATACGCAGTATTTT. It yields the protein CASSVLESPDTQYF.

The CDR3 DNA reads as TGCAGCGTTGAAGAGGGATCGGGGGGCTACACCTTC. Translating gives CSVEEGSGGYTF. This sequence joins TRBV29-1 and TRBJ1-2; D is unclear. There are 12 residues in the CDR3. Trimming stripped 0 bases from V and 8 bases from J, with 10 bases between. Germline V gene data show CDR1 as SQVTM and CDR2 as ANQGSEA.

In this sample, this clone turned up a few times. The V gene is TRBV6-5, the J gene TRBJ2-5; 8 positions agree with TRBD1. Germline V lookup: CDR1 MNHEY, CDR2 SVGAGI. Trimming removed 5 bases from V and 3 bases from J; junction bases left unmatched: 2. The CDR3 totals 13 residues. The CDR3 DNA sequence: TGTGCCAGCAGTCCGACAGGGGAAGAGACCCAGTACTTC. This translates into CASSPTGEETQYF.

The genes are TRBV30 and TRBJ2-1; the match to TRBD1 covers 10 bases. From germline, CDR1 is GTSNPN and CDR2 SVGIG (reference sequence). This CDR3 spans 17 amino acids. The V segment lost 3 bases and the J segment 3 bases; nucleotides outside the gene matches: 11. The CDR3 DNA is TGTGCCTGGAGCTCCGAAGAGACAGGGGGCCACTACAATGAGCAGTTCTTC. It yields the protein CAWSSEETGGHYNEQFF.

J is TRBJ1-1 and V is TRBV27, with unresolved D. Germline V gene data show CDR1 as MNHEY and CDR2 as SMNVEV (reference sequence). V was cut by 6 bases and J by 0 bases, with 8 bases left in between. The CDR3 has 13 amino acids. CDR3 region: CASRLGLNTEAFF. CDR3 bases: TGTGCCAGCAGATTAGGGCTGAACACTGAAGCTTTCTTT.

The chain has TRBV7-9 and TRBJ2-1, with 14 bases that match TRBD2. The CDR3 consists of 15 residues. Germline CDR1 reads SEHNR; CDR2 reads FQNEAQ (reference sequence). The V segment lost 5 bases and the J segment 11 bases; nucleotides outside the gene matches: 8. The CDR3: CASSLSGTSGGKQFF. Here the CDR3 DNA reads TGTGCCAGCAGCCTATCCGGGACTAGCGGGGGCAAGCAGTTCTTC.

The chain is built from TRBV5-4 and TRBJ2-3, with TRBD2 matching 7 bases. The germline V gene has CDR1 SGHNT and CDR2 YYREEE (reference sequence). V lost 4 bases, J lost 0 bases, and 5 bases stayed unmatched. The CDR3 has 15 amino acids. CDR3 residues: CASSPGTMSTDTQYF. The CDR3 DNA reads as TGTGCCAGCAGCCCCGGGACTATGAGCACAGATACGCAGTATTTT.

The table lists this clone with a few counts. This chain uses TRBV19 with TRBJ1-2, with 7 bases identical to TRBD1. Germline V gives CDR1 LNHDA, CDR2 SQIVND (reference sequence). The CDR3 consists of 14 residues. The V and J ends lost 4 bases and 5 bases, in that order; junction bases with no gene match: 7. CDR3 sequence (DNA): TGTGCCAGTAGTAAAGAAGGGGGCTGGTATGGCTACACCTTC. This codes for CASSKEGGWYGYTF.

The chain couples TRBV7-2 to TRBJ2-2; TRBD2 agrees at 11 bases. V trimming: 5 bases; J trimming: 0 bases; junction bases outside the gene matches: 11. Germline CDR1 reads SGHTA; CDR2 reads FQGNSA. CDR3 length: 19 residues. CDR3: CASSLGYLSGRANTGELFF. The CDR3 bases are TGTGCCAGCAGCCTCGGGTACCTTAGCGGGAGGGCGAACACCGGGGAGCTGTTTTTT.

V and J are TRBV20-1 and TRBJ2-7, with D possibly matching TRBD2 (5 bases). Trimming took off 7 bases at V and 9 bases at J, with 13 bases between the two ends. CDR1 is DFQATT and CDR2 is SNEGSKA in the germline V gene (reference sequence). CDR3 length equals 10 residues. Here the CDR3 DNA reads TGCAGTGTCGGGATAGTACGGCAGTACTTC. It codes for CSVGIVRQYF.